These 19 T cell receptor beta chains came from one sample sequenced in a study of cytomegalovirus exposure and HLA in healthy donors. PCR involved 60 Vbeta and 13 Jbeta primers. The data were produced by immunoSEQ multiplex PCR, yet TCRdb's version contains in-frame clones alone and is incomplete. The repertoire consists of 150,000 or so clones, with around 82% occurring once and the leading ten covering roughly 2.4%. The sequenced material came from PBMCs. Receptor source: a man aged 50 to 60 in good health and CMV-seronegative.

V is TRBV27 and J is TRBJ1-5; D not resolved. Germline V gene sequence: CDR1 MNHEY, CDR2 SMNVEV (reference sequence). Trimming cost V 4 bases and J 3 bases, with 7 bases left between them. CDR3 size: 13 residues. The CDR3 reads CASSWQYNQPQHF. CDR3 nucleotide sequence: TGTGCCAGCAGTTGGCAGTACAATCAGCCCCAGCATTTT.

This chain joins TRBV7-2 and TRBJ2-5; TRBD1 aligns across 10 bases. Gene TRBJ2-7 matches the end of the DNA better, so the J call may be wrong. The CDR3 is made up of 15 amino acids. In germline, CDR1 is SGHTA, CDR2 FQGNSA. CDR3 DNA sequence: TGTGCCAGCAGCCACCAGGGACAGGGGCCCTACGAGCAGTACTTC. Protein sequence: CASSHQGQGPYEQYF.

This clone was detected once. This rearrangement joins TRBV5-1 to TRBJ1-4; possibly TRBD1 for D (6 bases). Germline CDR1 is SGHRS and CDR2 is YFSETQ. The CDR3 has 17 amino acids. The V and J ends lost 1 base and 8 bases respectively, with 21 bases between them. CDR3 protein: CASSLSAQGRSDEKLFF. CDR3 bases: TGCGCCAGCAGCTTGAGCGCACAGGGAAGGTCGGACGAAAAACTGTTTTTT. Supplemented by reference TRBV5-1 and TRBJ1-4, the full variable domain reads KAGVTQTPRYLIKTRGQQVTLSCSPISGHRSVSWYQQTPGQGLQFLFEYFSETQRNKGNFPGRFSGRQFSNSRSEMNVSTLELGDSALYLCASSLSAQGRSDEKLFFGSGTQLSVL.

The CDR3 here is CASSQGAASSYEQYF. The CDR3 DNA sequence: TGTGCCAGCTCCCAGGGGGCCGCGAGCTCCTACGAGCAGTACTTC. The rearrangement joins TRBV18 to TRBJ2-7; 8 bases align to TRBD1. Germline V lookup: CDR1 KGHSH, CDR2 LQKENI. Trimming cost V 6 bases and J 0 bases; bases outside gene matches: 7. This CDR3 spans 15 amino acids. Full variable domain (rest looked up from reference TRBV18 and TRBJ2-7): NAGVMQNPRHLVRRRGQEARLRCSPMKGHSHVYWYRQLPEEGLKFMVYLQKENIIDESGMPKERFSAEFPKEGPSILRIQQVVRGDSAAYFCASSQGAASSYEQYFGPGTRLTVT.

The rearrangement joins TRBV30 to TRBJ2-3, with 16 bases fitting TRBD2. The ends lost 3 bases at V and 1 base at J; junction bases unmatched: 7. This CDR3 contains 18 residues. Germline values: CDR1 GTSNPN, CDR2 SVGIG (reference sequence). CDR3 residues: CAWRGLAGGFFGTDTQYF. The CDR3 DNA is TGTGCCTGGAGGGGACTAGCGGGAGGGTTTTTTGGCACAGATACGCAGTATTTT.

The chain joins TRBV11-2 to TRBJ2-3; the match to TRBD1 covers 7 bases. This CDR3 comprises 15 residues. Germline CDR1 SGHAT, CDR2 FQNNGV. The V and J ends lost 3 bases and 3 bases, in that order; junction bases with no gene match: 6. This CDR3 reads CASSFQGVWTDTQYF. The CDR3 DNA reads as TGTGCCAGCAGCTTTCAGGGGGTTTGGACAGATACGCAGTATTTT. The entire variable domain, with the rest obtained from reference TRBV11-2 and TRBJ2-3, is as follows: EAGVAQSPRYKIIEKRQSVAFWCNPISGHATLYWYQQILGQGPKLLIQFQNNGVVDDSQLPKDRFSAERLKGVDSTLKIQPAKLEDSAVYLCASSFQGVWTDTQYFGPGTRLTVL.

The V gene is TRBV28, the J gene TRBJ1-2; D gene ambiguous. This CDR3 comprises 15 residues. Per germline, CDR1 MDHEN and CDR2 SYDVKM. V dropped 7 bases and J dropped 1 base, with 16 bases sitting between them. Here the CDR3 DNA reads TGTGCCAGCACCCCGGGTCCGGGAGTTAACTATGGCTACACCTTC. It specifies CASTPGPGVNYGYTF.

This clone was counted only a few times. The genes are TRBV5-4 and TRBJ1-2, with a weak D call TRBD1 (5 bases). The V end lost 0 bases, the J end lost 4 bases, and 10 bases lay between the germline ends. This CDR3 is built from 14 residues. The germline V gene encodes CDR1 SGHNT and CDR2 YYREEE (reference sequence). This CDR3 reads CASSLDRPGYGYTF. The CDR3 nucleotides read TGTGCCAGCAGCTTGGACAGGCCCGGCTATGGCTACACCTTC.

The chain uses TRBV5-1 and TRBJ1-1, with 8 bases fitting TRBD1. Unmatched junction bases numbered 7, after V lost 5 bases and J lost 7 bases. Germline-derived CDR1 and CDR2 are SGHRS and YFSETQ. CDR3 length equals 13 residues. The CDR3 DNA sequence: TGCGCCAGCAGGTCCCCCACAGGGGGTGAAGCTTTCTTT. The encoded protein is CASRSPTGGEAFF.

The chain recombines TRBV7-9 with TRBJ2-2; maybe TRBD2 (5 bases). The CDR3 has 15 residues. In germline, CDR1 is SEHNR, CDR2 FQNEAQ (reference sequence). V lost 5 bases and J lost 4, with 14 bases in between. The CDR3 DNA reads TGTGCCAGCAGCGATCCAGAGGGCGCCACCGGGGAGCTGTTTTTT. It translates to CASSDPEGATGELFF. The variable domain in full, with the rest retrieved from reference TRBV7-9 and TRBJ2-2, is DTGVSQNPRHKITKRGQNVTFRCDPISEHNRLYWYRQTLGQGPEFLTYFQNEAQLEKSRLLSDRFSAERPKGSFSTLEIQRTEQGDSAMYLCASSDPEGATGELFFGEGSRLTVL.

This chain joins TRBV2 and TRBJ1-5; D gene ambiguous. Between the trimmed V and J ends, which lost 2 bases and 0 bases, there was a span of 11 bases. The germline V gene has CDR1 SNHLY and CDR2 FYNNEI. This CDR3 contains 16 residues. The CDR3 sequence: CASSEMGAHSNQPQHF. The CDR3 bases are TGTGCCAGCAGTGAAATGGGCGCACATAGCAATCAGCCCCAGCATTTT.

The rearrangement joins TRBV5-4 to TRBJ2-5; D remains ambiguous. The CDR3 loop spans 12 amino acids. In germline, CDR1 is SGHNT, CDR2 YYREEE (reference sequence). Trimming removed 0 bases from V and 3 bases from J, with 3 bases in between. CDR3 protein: CASSLDKETQYF. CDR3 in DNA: TGTGCCAGCAGCTTGGACAAAGAGACCCAGTACTTC.

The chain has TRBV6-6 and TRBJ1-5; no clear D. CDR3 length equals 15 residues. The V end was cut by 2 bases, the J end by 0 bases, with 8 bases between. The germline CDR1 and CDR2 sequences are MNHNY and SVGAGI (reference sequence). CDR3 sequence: CASSYVRSSNQPQHF. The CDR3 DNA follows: TGTGCCAGCAGTTACGTCCGCAGTAGCAATCAGCCCCAGCATTTT.

The DNA of the CDR3 is TGTGCTAGTTCTGTCCCCGGCGCTAGCTATGGTCGAACCAAAAACATTCAGTACTTC. Translating it yields CASSVPGASYGRTKNIQYF. The rearrangement links TRBV12-5 to TRBJ2-4, with TRBD2 as a possible D gene (5 bases). V lost 8 bases and J 2 bases, leaving 28 bases between the germline ends. CDR3 length: 19 residues. Germline V gene sequence: CDR1 LGHNT, CDR2 FRNRAP.

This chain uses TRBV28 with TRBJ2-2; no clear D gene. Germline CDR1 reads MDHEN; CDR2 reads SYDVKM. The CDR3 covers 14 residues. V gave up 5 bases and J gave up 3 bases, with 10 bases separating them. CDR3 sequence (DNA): TGTGCCAGCAGTCCCCACACGTACACCGGGGAGCTGTTTTTT. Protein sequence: CASSPHTYTGELFF.

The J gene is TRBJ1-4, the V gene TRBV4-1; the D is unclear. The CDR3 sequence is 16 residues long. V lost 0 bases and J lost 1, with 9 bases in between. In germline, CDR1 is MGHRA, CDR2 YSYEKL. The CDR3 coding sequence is TGCGCCAGCAGCCAAGATGGTGGCGGAACTAATGAAAAACTGTTTTTT. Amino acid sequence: CASSQDGGGTNEKLFF.

CDR3 loop: CASSLQTGPNQPQHF. DNA for the CDR3: TGTGCCAGCAGTCTCCAAACAGGGCCAAATCAGCCCCAGCATTTT. The gene calls are TRBV27 and TRBJ1-5, with D possibly matching TRBD1 (6 bases). Germline V gene sequence: CDR1 MNHEY, CDR2 SMNVEV (reference sequence). Trimming removed 5 bases from V and 4 bases from J, with 15 bases in between. The CDR3 extends over 15 amino acids.

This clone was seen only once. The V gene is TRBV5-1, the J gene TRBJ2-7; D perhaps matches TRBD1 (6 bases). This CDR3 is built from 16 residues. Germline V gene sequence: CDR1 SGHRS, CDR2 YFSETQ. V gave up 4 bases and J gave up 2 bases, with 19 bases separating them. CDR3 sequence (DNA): TGCGCCAGCAGCCCAGGGCAGGGGACCCCGACCTACGAGCAGTACTTC. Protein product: CASSPGQGTPTYEQYF. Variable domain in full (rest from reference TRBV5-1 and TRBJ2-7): KAGVTQTPRYLIKTRGQQVTLSCSPISGHRSVSWYQQTPGQGLQFLFEYFSETQRNKGNFPGRFSGRQFSNSRSEMNVSTLELGDSALYLCASSPGQGTPTYEQYFGPGTRLTVT.

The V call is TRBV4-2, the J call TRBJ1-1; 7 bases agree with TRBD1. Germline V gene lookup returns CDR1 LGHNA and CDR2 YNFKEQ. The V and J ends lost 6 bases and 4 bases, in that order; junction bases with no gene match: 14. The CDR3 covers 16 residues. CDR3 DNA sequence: TGTGCCAGCAGTCACTCCCCTAGGGCAGGGGGCACTGAAGCTTTCTTT. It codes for CASSHSPRAGGTEAFF.